The clone carrying this T cell receptor (beta chain) was detected only once. Method: immunoSEQ multiplex PCR; TCRdb's copy keeps in-frame clones and lacks some. The repertoire holds around 240,000 clones, with about 90% as singletons. The ends lost 5 bases at V and 4 bases at J; junction bases unmatched: 13. The CDR3 runs 17 residues. Germline values: CDR1 SGHDT, CDR2 YYEEEE. This sample was included in a study of blood T cell repertoires in COVID-19. The chain has TRBV5-6 and TRBJ2-5, with 11 bases aligning to TRBD2. The receptor comes from a man aged 45-65 years who had been exposed to COVID-19. Sequences were obtained from PBMCs or T cells enriched from blood (not recorded which). DNA for the CDR3: TGTGCCAGCAGAACCAGGTGGATAGCGGGGGGGCCAGAGACCCAGTACTTC. This gives the protein CASRTRWIAGGPETQYF.